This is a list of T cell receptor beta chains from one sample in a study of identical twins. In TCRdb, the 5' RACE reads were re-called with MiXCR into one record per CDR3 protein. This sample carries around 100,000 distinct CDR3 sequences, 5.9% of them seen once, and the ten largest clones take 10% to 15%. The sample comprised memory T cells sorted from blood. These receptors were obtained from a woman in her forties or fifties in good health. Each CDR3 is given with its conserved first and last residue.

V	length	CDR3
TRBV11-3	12	CASSTDQETQYF
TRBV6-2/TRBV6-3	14	CASSYSLGSYEQYF
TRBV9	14	CASSVGSTTDTQYF
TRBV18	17	CASPPPLGPSVGSPLHF
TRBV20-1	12	CSARATSNEQFF
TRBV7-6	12	CASSLRRDEAFF
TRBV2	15	CASSAERWSTDTQYF
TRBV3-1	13	CASSPNFWDTQYF
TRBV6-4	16	CASSDSKLAGSGELFF
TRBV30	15	CAVRSRTGTNTEAFF
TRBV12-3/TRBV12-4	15	CASRDTGGARNEQFF
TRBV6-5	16	CASILFKGQIYTEAFF
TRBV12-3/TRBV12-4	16	CASSLGKGWGTDTQYF
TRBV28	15	CASSLRRSGSSPLHF
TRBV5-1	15	CASSLGGGNTGELFF
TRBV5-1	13	CASSLAATYEQYF
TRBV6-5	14	CASSYTQGAGEQFF
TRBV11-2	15	CASSLQGNSGNTIYF
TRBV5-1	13	CASSLDGGWEAFF
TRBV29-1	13	CSVRPEGPDTQYF
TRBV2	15	CASRTTSGRANEQFF
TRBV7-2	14	CASSLGGANYGYTF
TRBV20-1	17	CSARDLSGRARYNEQFF
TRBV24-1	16	CATSDLLWSLNTEAFF
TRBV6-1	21	CASSEYYTAGQVTSGANVLTF
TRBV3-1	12	CASSQNRATQYF
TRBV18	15	CASSPPIAQKNIQYF
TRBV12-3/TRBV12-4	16	CASSLNPGTSGDEQFF
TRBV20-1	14	CSASYLSREGEQFF
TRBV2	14	CASKGRAGAYEQYF
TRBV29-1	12	CTVRASYNEQFF
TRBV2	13	CASRFSAGNEQYF
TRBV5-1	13	CASGSSSTDTQYF
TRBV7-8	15	CASSIDRVSYNEQFF
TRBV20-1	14	CSARPLRETYEQYF
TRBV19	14	CASSMKGVGTEAFF
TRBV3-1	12	CASSHRQETQYF
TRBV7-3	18	CASSFGARGLAGGNEQFF
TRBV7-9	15	CASSVGTGQRNEQFF
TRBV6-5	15	CASSRTGPSSYEQYF
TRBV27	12	CASTGGGHTQYF
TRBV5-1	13	CASRQGPTDTQYF
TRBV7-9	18	CASRRGLAGGKGNYEQFF
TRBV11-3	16	CASSYAAGAGLFEQYF
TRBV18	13	CASSNREVTEAFF